Following are 5 T cell receptor beta chains from one sample sequenced in a study of response to subunit inactivated influenza vaccine. A single record per CDR3 protein comes from TCRdb applying MiXCR to the RT-PCR reads. Seen here are roughly 540,000 distinct CDR3 sequences, 20% to 25% observed once, and the top ten hold 2.5% to 3.5%. The data also belong to a second study, concerning T cells expressing NK-cell markers. That work states: UMIs accompanied the 5'RACE template switching by which TCR beta cDNA was made.

Sample: CD4+ T cells sorted from PBMCs, taken 11 to 12 days after vaccination. The receptors stem from a man over 45 who received an inactivated influenza vaccine.

This clonotype was seen more than once but under ten times. The rearrangement uses TRBV10-3 and TRBJ1-5, with 7 bases identical to TRBD1. V gave up 3 bases and J gave up 4 bases; unmatched junction bases: 3. This CDR3 has 14 residues. The V gene's germline CDR1 is ENHRY and CDR2 SYGVKD. CDR3 residues: CAISETGENQPQHF. As DNA, the CDR3 is TGTGCCATCAGTGAAACAGGGGAAAATCAGCCCCAGCATTTT.

This clonotype was detected a few times. V usage is TRBV20-1 and J usage is TRBJ1-1, with D unresolved. The germline CDR1 and CDR2 sequences are DFQATT and SNEGSKA (reference sequence). The CDR3 has 13 residues. With 1 base removed from V and 0 bases from J, the gap between germline ends came to 6 bases. The CDR3 loop is CSARGQMNTEAFF. CDR3 coding DNA: TGCAGTGCTAGAGGTCAGATGAACACTGAAGCTTTCTTT.

The chain employs TRBV6-2 or TRBV6-3 and TRBJ1-2; D gene unclear. The CDR3 has 11 residues. The V end was cut by 8 bases, the J end by 7 bases, with 11 bases between. The germline CDR1 and CDR2 sequences are MNHEY and SVGEGT. CDR3 nucleotides: TGTGCCAGCTCCCAAGGCCGTGGCTACACCTTC. This encodes CASSQGRGYTF.

This clonotype came up a few times. V and J are TRBV5-1 and TRBJ1-1; D is unresolved. The germline V and J ends were trimmed by 4 bases and 4 bases, with 20 bases remaining between them. CDR1 is SGHRS and CDR2 is YFSETQ in the germline V gene. CDR3 length: 16 amino acids. The CDR3: CASSPRLLLTFTEAFF. The CDR3 DNA sequence: TGCGCCAGCAGCCCCCGACTTCTCCTGACGTTCACTGAAGCTTTCTTT.

This clonotype was seen a handful of times. The chain recombines TRBV18 with TRBJ2-4; TRBD1 agrees at 7 bases. The CDR3 runs 16 residues. Unmatched junction bases numbered 5, after V lost 3 bases and J lost 0 bases. Per the germline V gene, CDR1 is KGHSH and CDR2 is LQKENI. CDR3 nucleotides: TGTGCCAGCTCACCTCGGGACAGCGTAGCCAAAAACATTCAGTACTTC. This encodes CASSPRDSVAKNIQYF.